These 5 T cell receptor beta chains were all obtained from the same sample, sequenced in a study of blood T cell repertoires in COVID-19. Sequencing used immunoSEQ multiplex PCR; TCRdb keeps in-frame clones, though not all of them. The top ten clones hold about 4.6% of a sample with approximately 220,000 clones, roughly 85% of them seen once. The sample was PBMCs or T cells enriched from blood (not recorded which). All receptors come from a woman between 45 and 60 years old who had been exposed to COVID-19.

This chain uses TRBV5-4 with TRBJ2-6; 9 bases match TRBD1. Looked up from germline, CDR1 is SGHNT and CDR2 is YYREEE (reference sequence). V lost 3 bases and J lost 4; bases outside the gene matches: 5. This CDR3 is built from 16 residues. CDR3 protein: CASSSGTGIGANVLTF. In DNA, the CDR3 is TGTGCCAGCAGCTCTGGGACAGGGATCGGGGCCAACGTCCTGACTTTC. The whole variable domain, filled in from reference TRBV5-4 and TRBJ2-6, reads ETGVTQSPTHLIKTRGQQVTLRCSSQSGHNTVSWYQQALGQGPQFIFQYYREEENGRGNFPPRFSGLQFPNYSSELNVNALELDDSALYLCASSSGTGIGANVLTFGAGSRLTVL.

This clone showed up just a few times. The rearrangement joins TRBV29-1 to TRBJ2-1; TRBD2 aligns across 13 bases. CDR3 length: 14 residues. The J segment lost 7 bases and the V segment lost 6 bases, leaving 6 bases of the junction unmatched. Germline CDR1 SQVTM, CDR2 ANQGSEA. The DNA for the CDR3 is TGCAGCGTGACTAGCGGGGGGAGGGGGAATGAGCAGTTCTTC. Its protein product is CSVTSGGRGNEQFF.

J is TRBJ2-5 and V is TRBV19; 9 bases fit TRBD2. The trim removed 2 bases at V and 7 bases at J, leaving 11 bases unmatched. CDR3 length: 16 residues. Germline-derived CDR1 and CDR2 are LNHDA and SQIVND (reference sequence). The CDR3 nucleotides are TGTGCCAGTAGTATAAATAGCGGGGGCTCGCGAGGGACCCAGTACTTC. Amino acid sequence: CASSINSGGSRGTQYF.

This rearrangement joins TRBV11-2 to TRBJ1-1; D is unresolved. The CDR3 sequence is 12 residues long. In germline, CDR1 is SGHAT, CDR2 FQNNGV. Trimming took off 5 bases at V and 7 bases at J, with 11 bases between the two ends. This chain's CDR3 is CASSPGLGEAFF. DNA of the CDR3: TGTGCCAGCAGCCCAGGCCTTGGTGAAGCTTTCTTT.

This chain connects TRBV30 to TRBJ1-2, with 8 bases lining up with TRBD1. In germline, CDR1 is GTSNPN, CDR2 SVGIG (reference sequence). The V and J ends lost 2 bases and 3 bases, in that order; junction bases with no gene match: 2. This CDR3 is 13 amino acids long. The DNA of the CDR3 is TGTGCCTGGAGTCCGGGACAGGACTATGGCTACACCTTC. This sequence encodes CAWSPGQDYGYTF.